This note documents a single T cell receptor (beta chain) sequence. This record belongs to a study of blood T cell repertoires in COVID-19. Study at large: Both acute and convalescent COVID-19 samples were obtained from the United States, Italy and Spain. In each case, the material was cDNA or gDNA derived from T cells, B-cell-depleted T cells, or PBMCs.

Per the original data handling: Cell counts per sample came from amplifying reference gene primers. The method was immunoSEQ multiplex PCR; TCRdb's version includes in-frame clones alone and lacks a portion of them. V, J and clone size reflect that table, while D and trimming were determined from the DNA. The table records under 110,000 clones, approximately 81% of them present only once. Specimen: peripheral blood. This receptor was taken from a woman in her 70s with active or convalescent COVID-19.

Written as DNA, the CDR3 is TGTGCCAGCAGCTTCGGACAGTCTGAGACCCAGTACTTC. Amino acids: CASSFGQSETQYF. The V and J genes are TRBV5-4 and TRBJ2-5; maybe TRBD1 (6 bases). Looked up from germline, CDR1 is SGHNT and CDR2 is YYREEE (reference sequence). Deletions cut 2 bases from V and 5 bases from J, with 10 bases between. The CDR3 sequence is 13 residues long.